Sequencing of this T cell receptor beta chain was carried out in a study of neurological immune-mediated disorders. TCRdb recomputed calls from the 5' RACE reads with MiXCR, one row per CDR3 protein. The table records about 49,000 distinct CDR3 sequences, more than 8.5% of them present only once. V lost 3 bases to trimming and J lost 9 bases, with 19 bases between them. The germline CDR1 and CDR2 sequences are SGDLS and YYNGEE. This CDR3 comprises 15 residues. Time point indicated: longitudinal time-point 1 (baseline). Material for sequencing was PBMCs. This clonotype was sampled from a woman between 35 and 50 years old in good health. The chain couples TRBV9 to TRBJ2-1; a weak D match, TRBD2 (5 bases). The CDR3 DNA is TGTGCCAGCAGCGAAACTATCGGGGTGGGTATTGAGCAGTTCTTC. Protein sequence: CASSETIGVGIEQFF.